These T cell receptor beta chains were read from a single sample in a study of T-cell reconstitution after alpha-beta-depleted transplantation in children. TCRdb reprocessed the PCR reads via MiXCR and lists one record per CDR3 protein. The table has about 500,000 distinct CDR3 sequences, over 9.5% seen once. Sequenced here: PBMCs, mostly from graft donor cells, sampled 180 days after TCRalphabeta/CD19-depleted stem cell transplant. The receptor set was obtained from a female patient between 2 and 15 years old who had a stem cell transplant for aplastic anemia, so the T cells may come from the graft donor. CDR3s include the opening cysteine and the closing phenylalanine or tryptophan. A D gene is named only where the DNA matches it firmly. A row's size may be missing; if present it is once, few, many or a size class.

v_call	d_call	j_call	clone_size	cdr3_aa	cdr3_nt
TRBV29-1	TRBD1	TRBJ2-3	few	CSSRQGGTDTQYF	TGCAGCTCACGACAGGGTGGCACAGATACGCAGTATTTT
TRBV28	NA	TRBJ1-4	few	CASSPHTHLPGEKLFF	TGTGCCAGCAGTCCGCATACCCATCTTCCGGGGGAAAAACTGTTTTTT
TRBV12-3/TRBV12-4	TRBD2	TRBJ2-3	few	CASSLALAGVRTDTQYF	TGTGCCAGCAGTTTGGCACTAGCGGGAGTCCGGACAGATACGCAGTATTTT
TRBV7-2	NA	TRBJ1-3	NA	CASSLIGTLGNTIYF	TGTGCCAGCAGCTTAATAGGGACGCTAGGAAACACCATATATTTT
TRBV7-2	NA	TRBJ2-5	many	CASSLVLAAQETQYF	TGTGCCAGCAGCTTAGTTCTAGCCGCACAAGAGACCCAGTACTTC
TRBV7-6	NA	TRBJ2-1	few	CASSSRKGKSYNEQFF	TGTGCCAGCAGCTCCCGGAAAGGGAAATCCTACAATGAGCAGTTCTTC
TRBV12-3/TRBV12-4	TRBD1	TRBJ1-1	NA	CASSLRGQPPNTEAFF	TGTGCCAGCAGTTTAAGGGGACAGCCACCCAACACTGAAGCTTTCTTT
TRBV12-3/TRBV12-4	NA	TRBJ1-1	many	CASSYRAKSEAFF	TGTGCCAGCAGTTACAGGGCGAAGTCTGAAGCTTTCTTT
TRBV20-1	TRBD2	TRBJ2-1	NA	CSAIGTSGRIYEQFF	TGCAGTGCTATAGGGACTAGCGGGAGAATATATGAGCAGTTCTTC
TRBV11-3	TRBD2	TRBJ2-1	once	CASSPGGSHNEQFF	TGTGCCAGCAGCCCGGGAGGGTCCCACAATGAGCAGTTCTTC
TRBV15	NA	TRBJ2-5	NA	CATSRDQSETQYF	TGTGCCACCAGCAGAGATCAATCAGAGACCCAGTACTTC
TRBV7-2	NA	TRBJ1-1	few	CASSLGEVNTEAFF	TGTGCCAGCAGCTTAGGGGAGGTGAACACTGAAGCTTTCTTT
TRBV6-6	NA	TRBJ2-5	few	CASGGRETQYF	TGTGCCAGCGGGGGTCGAGAGACCCAGTACTTC
TRBV6-5	NA	TRBJ2-3	few	CASSHPGTGGSDTQYF	TGTGCCAGCAGTCACCCCGGGACTGGAGGGTCAGATACGCAGTATTTT
TRBV5-1	TRBD1	TRBJ2-5	NA	CASSQQGAQETQYF	TGCGCCAGCAGCCAACAGGGGGCTCAAGAGACCCAGTACTTC
TRBV27	NA	TRBJ2-3	NA	CASSLLTTTDTQYF	TGTGCCAGCAGTTTATTAACCACCACAGATACGCAGTATTTT
TRBV9	TRBD2	TRBJ2-3	few	CASSVGLAGDLSTDTQYF	TGTGCCAGCAGCGTCGGACTAGCGGGGGACCTTAGCACAGATACGCAGTATTTT
TRBV12-3/TRBV12-4	TRBD2	TRBJ2-1	NA	CASSSRGAGYNEQFF	TGTGCCAGCAGTTCGCGCGGAGCGGGGTACAATGAGCAGTTCTTC
TRBV7-9	NA	TRBJ2-7	few	CASSLMGLAGGYEQYF	TGTGCCAGCAGCTTAATGGGTCTAGCCGGCGGCTACGAGCAGTACTTC
TRBV6-5	NA	TRBJ2-1	few	CASSPPVGEQFF	TGTGCCAGCAGTCCCCCCGTAGGTGAGCAGTTCTTC
TRBV20-1	NA	TRBJ2-5	few	CSSTSRGGVVEETQYF	TGCAGTTCTACCTCGCGAGGGGGAGTCGTCGAAGAGACCCAGTACTTC
TRBV4-2	NA	TRBJ2-7	few	CASSQATGPSDEQYF	TGTGCCAGCAGCCAAGCAACCGGGCCTTCCGACGAGCAGTACTTC
TRBV29-1	TRBD1	TRBJ2-1	few	CSVGQGAYEQFF	TGCAGCGTGGGACAGGGGGCTTATGAGCAGTTCTTC
TRBV3-1	TRBD2	TRBJ2-4	many	CASSQRGSQNIQYF	TGTGCCAGCAGCCAACGCGGGAGCCAAAACATTCAGTACTTC
TRBV4-3	TRBD1	TRBJ2-2	NA	CASSQGSRGQKNTGELFF	TGCGCCAGCAGCCAAGGCTCCAGGGGACAGAAGAACACCGGGGAGCTGTTTTTT
TRBV15	TRBD1	TRBJ2-7	NA	CATSSRPGQPSYEQYF	TGTGCCACCAGCAGTCGTCCGGGACAGCCGTCCTACGAGCAGTACTTC
TRBV5-1	NA	TRBJ2-1	many	CASSLVGGKPYNEQFF	TGCGCCAGCAGCTTGGTAGGCGGGAAACCTTACAATGAGCAGTTCTTC
TRBV3-1	NA	TRBJ2-3	NA	CASSQEGAFGDTQYF	TGTGCCAGCAGCCAAGAGGGCGCCTTCGGAGATACGCAGTATTTT
TRBV20-1	NA	TRBJ1-1	NA	CSAPVNTEAFF	TGCAGTGCTCCCGTAAACACTGAAGCTTTCTTT
TRBV11-2	TRBD2	TRBJ2-5	NA	CASSYTGLAGETQYF	TGTGCCAGCAGCTACACGGGACTAGCGGGAGAGACCCAGTACTTC
TRBV12-3/TRBV12-4	NA	TRBJ2-3	NA	CASSWAPRGLVVTDTQYF	TGTGCCAGCAGTTGGGCACCTCGAGGCCTGGTAGTCACAGATACGCAGTATTTT
TRBV29-1	TRBD1	TRBJ2-3	many	CSAYDRGYTDTQYF	TGCAGCGCCTACGACAGGGGTTACACAGATACGCAGTATTTT
TRBV28	NA	TRBJ2-7	NA	CASSLAGTYTYEQYF	TGTGCCAGCAGCCTAGCCGGGACCTATACCTACGAGCAGTACTTC
TRBV7-9	NA	TRBJ2-1	NA	CASSLTEGRDNEQFF	TGTGCCAGCAGCTTAACGGAGGGCCGGGACAATGAGCAGTTCTTC
TRBV12-3/TRBV12-4	NA	TRBJ2-5	few	CASSFFESEETQYF	TGTGCCAGCAGTTTTTTCGAGTCAGAAGAGACCCAGTACTTC
TRBV25-1	NA	TRBJ2-2	once	CASSAFTGRTGEVFF	TGTGCCAGCAGTGCCTTCACAGGGCGCACCGGGGAGGTGTTTTTT
TRBV5-5	TRBD2	TRBJ2-1	NA	CASSLGRESSYNEQFF	TGTGCCAGCAGCTTGGGGCGGGAGAGCTCCTACAATGAGCAGTTCTTC
TRBV11-3	TRBD2	TRBJ2-4	many	CASSSPPGTSGIQYF	TGTGCCAGCAGCTCACCTCCCGGGACTAGCGGCATTCAGTACTTC
TRBV7-7	TRBD1	TRBJ1-3	NA	CASSFPRDRAGNTIYF	TGTGCCAGCAGCTTCCCCCGGGACAGGGCTGGAAACACCATATATTTT
TRBV11-3	NA	TRBJ1-1	NA	CASSLSSGVTLTEAFF	TGTGCCAGCAGCTTATCTTCAGGCGTGACCCTCACTGAAGCTTTCTTT